The 2 T cell receptor beta chains below come from one sample, sequenced in a study of cytomegalovirus exposure and HLA in healthy donors. It was with 60 Vbeta and 13 Jbeta primers that the PCR ran. The data were produced by immunoSEQ multiplex PCR, yet TCRdb's version contains in-frame clones alone and is incomplete. Of around 92,000 clones listed, around 79% are singletons. Sequenced input: PBMCs. These receptors all stem from a woman aged 70-85 years in good health and CMV-seropositive.

This chain links TRBV18 with TRBJ2-5; 8 bases are shared with TRBD1. This CDR3 is 15 amino acids long. J was trimmed by 0 bases and V by 6 bases; bases with no gene match: 6. Germline V gives CDR1 KGHSH, CDR2 LQKENI. CDR3 nucleotide sequence: TGTGCCAGCTCGTACCAGGGGGCTAACCAAGAGACCCAGTACTTC. It translates to CASSYQGANQETQYF.

The J gene is TRBJ1-2, the V gene TRBV28; 9 bases align to TRBD1. The germline gives CDR1 MDHEN, CDR2 SYDVKM. The trim removed 5 bases at V and 3 bases at J, leaving 10 bases unmatched. The CDR3 covers 16 residues. Here the CDR3 reads CASSELQGALYYGYTF. The CDR3 DNA is TGTGCCAGCAGTGAGCTACAGGGGGCTTTATACTATGGCTACACCTTC.